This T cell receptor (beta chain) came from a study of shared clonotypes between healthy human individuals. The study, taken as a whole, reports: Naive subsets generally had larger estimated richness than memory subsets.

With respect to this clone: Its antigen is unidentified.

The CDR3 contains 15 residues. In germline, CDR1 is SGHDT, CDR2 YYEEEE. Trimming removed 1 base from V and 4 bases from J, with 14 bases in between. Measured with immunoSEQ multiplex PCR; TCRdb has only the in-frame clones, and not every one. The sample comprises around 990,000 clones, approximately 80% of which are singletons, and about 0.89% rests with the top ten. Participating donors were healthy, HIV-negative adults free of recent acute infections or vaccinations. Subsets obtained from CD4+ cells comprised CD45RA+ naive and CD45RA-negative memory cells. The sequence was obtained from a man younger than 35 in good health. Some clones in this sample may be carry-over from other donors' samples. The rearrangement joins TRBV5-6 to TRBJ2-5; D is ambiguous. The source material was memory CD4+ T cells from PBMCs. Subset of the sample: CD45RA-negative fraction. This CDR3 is CASSLTLRQLETQYF. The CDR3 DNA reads TGTGCCAGCAGCTTGACTTTGAGACAACTAGAGACCCAGTACTTC.